The present T cell receptor beta chain was sequenced within a study of blood T cell repertoires in COVID-19. The CDR3 is made up of 14 amino acids. Germline CDR1 SGHAT, CDR2 FQNNGV. V shed 3 bases and J shed 2 bases, with 10 bases lying between them. Libraries were prepared by immunoSEQ multiplex PCR; TCRdb keeps only in-frame clonotypes and omits some of them. The table lists 220,000 or so clones, 70% to 90% of them singletons. The specimen sequenced was peripheral blood. V gene TRBV11-2 combines with J gene TRBJ2-5; D is unclear. The receptor was derived from a man aged 45 to 65 who had recovered from COVID-19. CDR3 DNA sequence: TGTGCCAGCAGCTTGAGGTCAGATCAAGAGACCCAGTACTTC. Translating it yields CASSLRSDQETQYF.